The next 11 T cell receptor beta chains were all read from a single sample in a study of CD8 T cells in ankylosing spondylitis (dated by TCRdb to between 2016 and 2019). Overall results and qualifications from the work: A TCR beta motif made up of several highly homologous amino acid variants appeared to be characteristic of blood from ankylosing spondylitis patients.

For these receptors, no antigen is known. Receptor amplification or capture employed 5' RACE. Reads for this sample came from an Illumina HiSeq 2500. TCRdb reprocessing: public reads trimmed at Q25 with fastp, clones called with MiXCR, in-frame beta chains kept. Under each unique CDR3 protein, matching rows form one entry showing the most common genes and DNA. The sample contains more than 100,000 distinct CDR3 sequences, over 15% of them found a single time. Of the sample, approximately 33% falls within the top ten clones. Sequenced input: blood, either unsorted or a sorted T cell fraction (not recorded which). All receptors come from a male donor with ankylosing spondylitis.

The chain couples TRBV6-1 to TRBJ2-2; the D gene is possibly TRBD2 (5 bases). This CDR3 is built from 15 residues. Germline loops: CDR1 MNHNS, CDR2 SASEGT. The V and J ends lost 6 bases and 3 bases respectively, with 14 bases between them. CDR3 sequence reads: CASSPRGSHTGELFF. As DNA, the CDR3 is TGTGCCAGCAGCCCACGGGGTAGCCACACCGGGGAGCTGTTTTTT.

The rearrangement links TRBV20-1 to TRBJ2-1; no firm D call. CDR3 length: 19 residues. Trimming cost V 2 bases and J 0 bases, with 23 bases left between them. The germline CDR1 and CDR2 sequences are DFQATT and SNEGSKA (reference sequence). This CDR3 reads CSARRWIDTPRSSYNEQFF. The CDR3 nucleotides are TGCAGTGCTAGAAGGTGGATAGATACGCCACGGAGCTCCTACAATGAGCAGTTCTTC.

The genes are TRBV20-1 and TRBJ2-4, with unresolved D. V was shortened by 1 base and J by 8 bases, with 12 bases between the two germline ends. Per germline, CDR1 DFQATT and CDR2 SNEGSKA (reference sequence). The CDR3 has 13 amino acids. The CDR3 is CSARVKGVYIQYF. The CDR3 DNA reads as TGCAGTGCTAGAGTCAAGGGTGTGTACATTCAGTACTTC.

This clonotype occurred a few times. The rearrangement joins TRBV4-2 to TRBJ2-6, with D maybe TRBD1 (5 bases). Per germline, CDR1 LGHNA and CDR2 YNFKEQ. This CDR3 is built from 18 residues. The V and J ends lost 1 base and 0 bases respectively, with 13 bases between them. The DNA for the CDR3 is TGTGCCAGCAGCCAAGTGGACATGACTCTCTCTGGGGCCAACGTCCTGACTTTC. This encodes CASSQVDMTLSGANVLTF.

As regards this clonotype: At one end the junction does not follow the germline gene, possibly because of a read error. V usage is TRBV6-2 or TRBV6-3 and J usage is TRBJ2-1; 15 bases are shared with TRBD2. CDR3 length equals 15 residues. CDR1 and CDR2 from the germline V gene are MNHEY and SVGEGT. The CDR3 reads CASSNGLAGGPPRVF. DNA for the CDR3: TGTGCCAGCAGTAACGGACTAGCGGGAGGGCCCCCTCGGGTCTTC.

The chain couples TRBV5-1 to TRBJ2-7; D is unclear. V was trimmed by 4 bases and J by 0 bases, leaving 11 bases between them. Germline values: CDR1 SGHRS, CDR2 YFSETQ. The CDR3 is 14 residues long. The CDR3 nucleotides read TGCGCCAGCAGCGAACTTTTGGGCTCCTACGAGCAGTACTTC. Protein sequence: CASSELLGSYEQYF.

This clonotype was recorded only once. The chain links TRBV15 to TRBJ2-1; 10 bases are a match to TRBD2. The CDR3 runs to 14 residues. The J segment lost 6 bases and the V segment lost 6 bases, leaving 5 bases of the junction unmatched. The germline CDR1 and CDR2 sequences are LNHNV and YYDKDF (reference sequence). The CDR3 loop is CATRPGLAFNEQFF. CDR3 bases: TGTGCCACCAGACCGGGACTAGCGTTCAATGAGCAGTTCTTC.

In this sample, this clonotype turned up many times. The chain recombines TRBV27 with TRBJ1-2; 10 bases line up with TRBD1. CDR1 is MNHEY, CDR2 SMNVEV, per germline (reference sequence). This CDR3 contains 14 residues. The V gene end was trimmed by 8 bases and the J gene end by 4 bases; junction bases not matched to a gene: 7. CDR3 sequence: CASGQGDRGYGYTF. Here the CDR3 DNA reads TGTGCCAGCGGACAGGGGGATCGGGGCTATGGCTACACCTTC.

The chain is built from TRBV4-1 and TRBJ2-5, with 11 nucleotides matching TRBD2. V lost 3 bases to trimming and J lost 5 bases; unmatched junction nucleotides: 11. Germline CDR1 MGHRA, CDR2 YSYEKL. The CDR3 has 17 residues. CDR3 bases: TGCGCCAGCAGCCAGGTACTAGCGGGAGTTGCACGGGAGACCCAGTACTTC. Translated, it gives CASSQVLAGVARETQYF.

The chain employs TRBV29-1 and TRBJ2-3, with D perhaps given as TRBD1 or TRBD2 (5 bases each). Germline loops: CDR1 SQVTM, CDR2 ANQGSEA. The germline V and J ends were trimmed by 1 base and 3 bases, with 20 bases remaining between them. The CDR3 spans 17 residues. CDR3 residues: CSVEVPYRGKGTDTQYF. The DNA of the CDR3 is TGCAGCGTTGAAGTACCATACAGAGGGAAGGGGACAGATACGCAGTATTTT.

The V and J genes are TRBV2 and TRBJ1-5; tentative D call: TRBD1 (5 bases). The CDR3 has 14 residues. Trimming removed 6 bases from V and 7 bases from J, with 16 bases in between. From germline, CDR1 is SNHLY and CDR2 FYNNEI. CDR3 protein: CASRLRDQRQPQHF. The CDR3 region has the DNA TGTGCCAGCAGACTCCGGGACCAGAGACAGCCCCAGCATTTT.